These 10 T cell receptor beta chains came from one sample sequenced in a study of blood T cell repertoires in COVID-19. Produced via immunoSEQ multiplex PCR; TCRdb's table is partial and in-frame only. Here the sample spans 450,000 or so clones, 85% to 90% being singletons. The specimen sequenced was peripheral blood. All receptors come from a man between 18 and 35 years old with COVID-19, enrolled during active disease.

The rearrangement links TRBV2 to TRBJ2-5, with 7 bases identical to TRBD1. The J segment lost 5 bases and the V segment lost 3 bases, leaving 6 bases of the junction unmatched. From germline, CDR1 is SNHLY and CDR2 FYNNEI. This CDR3 is 14 amino acids long. CDR3 loop: CASSDLRGLETQYF. CDR3 DNA: TGTGCCAGCAGTGATCTAAGGGGGCTCGAGACCCAGTACTTC.

The rearrangement links TRBV18 to TRBJ2-1, with no clear D. V was pared by 6 bases and J by 8 bases, with 14 bases between. Germline loops: CDR1 KGHSH, CDR2 LQKENI. The length of the CDR3 is 13 residues. Here the CDR3 DNA reads TGTGCCAGCTCTCGGATAATAGCAGATGAGCAGTTCTTC. Translation gives CASSRIIADEQFF.

This clone occurred once. DNA for the CDR3: TGTGCCAGCAGGCAAAGAGGTAGCGGATACAATGAGCAGTTCTTC. Protein sequence: CASRQRGSGYNEQFF. The chain couples TRBV13 to TRBJ2-1, with a weak D call TRBD2 (6 bases). Looked up from germline, CDR1 is PRHDT and CDR2 is FYEKMQ (reference sequence). Deletions cut 6 bases from V and 4 bases from J, with 16 bases between. This CDR3 is built from 15 residues.

The chain combines TRBV6-6 with TRBJ1-6; no firm D call. Per germline, CDR1 MNHNY and CDR2 SVGAGI (reference sequence). V gave up 0 bases and J gave up 0 bases, with 6 bases separating them. The CDR3 loop spans 16 amino acids. The CDR3 nucleotides are TGTGCCAGCAGTTACTCACAGTTCTCCTATAATTCACCCCTCCACTTT. Protein sequence: CASSYSQFSYNSPLHF.

V gene TRBV19 combines with J gene TRBJ2-1; 7 bases map to TRBD2. The CDR3 runs to 17 residues. Germline CDR1 and CDR2: LNHDA and SQIVND (reference sequence). The V segment lost 7 bases and the J segment 1 base; nucleotides outside the gene matches: 13. The CDR3 bases are TGTGCCAGTACCCCCTTTGTTAGCGGGCATTCCTACAATGAGCAGTTCTTC. Translating gives CASTPFVSGHSYNEQFF.

The chain links TRBV27 to TRBJ2-6; tentative D call: TRBD2 (6 bases). The CDR3 sequence is 22 residues long. CDR1 and CDR2 (germline): MNHEY, SMNVEV (reference sequence). Between the trimmed V and J ends, which lost 7 bases and 0 bases, there was a span of 31 bases. The CDR3 protein is CASILGVGGNPRRASGANVLTF. In DNA, the CDR3 is TGTGCCAGCATTCTTGGCGTCGGGGGAAACCCACGACGAGCCTCTGGGGCCAACGTCCTGACTTTC.

The chain has TRBV6-1 and TRBJ2-3; D remains ambiguous. Germline V CDR1 and CDR2: MNHNS, SASEGT. Trimming stripped 4 bases from V and 0 bases from J, with 14 bases between. CDR3 length equals 16 residues. CDR3: CASSGLTIYSTDTQYF. The CDR3, as DNA: TGTGCCAGCAGTGGCTTGACAATCTACAGCACAGATACGCAGTATTTT.

The chain couples TRBV19 to TRBJ2-3; no reliable D call. The CDR3 length is 14 residues. In germline, CDR1 is LNHDA, CDR2 SQIVND (reference sequence). The germline V and J ends were trimmed by 4 bases and 1 base, with 9 bases remaining between them. DNA for the CDR3: TGTGCCAGTAGTACTGGCGGAGGCACAGATACGCAGTATTTT. This gives the protein CASSTGGGTDTQYF.

The chain couples TRBV25-1 to TRBJ2-1; TRBD2 agrees at 12 bases. After removal of 3 bases from V and 5 bases from J, the junction contained 2 bases not matched to a gene. Germline loops: CDR1 MGHDK, CDR2 SYGVNS. This CDR3 has 15 amino acids. CDR3 DNA sequence: TGTGCCAGCAGTGAGACTAGCGGGGGAGACAATGAGCAGTTCTTC. Translation: CASSETSGGDNEQFF.

V gene TRBV5-1 combines with J gene TRBJ1-4; TRBD1 might be the D (6 bases). Germline lookup yields CDR1 SGHRS and CDR2 YFSETQ. V lost 1 base and J 6 bases, leaving 10 bases between the germline ends. There are 14 residues in the CDR3. The CDR3 loop is CASSLRSGDEKLFF. DNA for the CDR3: TGCGCCAGCAGCTTGCGTTCAGGGGATGAAAAACTGTTTTTT. Full variable domain (remainder filled in from reference TRBV5-1 and TRBJ1-4): KAGVTQTPRYLIKTRGQQVTLSCSPISGHRSVSWYQQTPGQGLQFLFEYFSETQRNKGNFPGRFSGRQFSNSRSEMNVSTLELGDSALYLCASSLRSGDEKLFFGSGTQLSVL.